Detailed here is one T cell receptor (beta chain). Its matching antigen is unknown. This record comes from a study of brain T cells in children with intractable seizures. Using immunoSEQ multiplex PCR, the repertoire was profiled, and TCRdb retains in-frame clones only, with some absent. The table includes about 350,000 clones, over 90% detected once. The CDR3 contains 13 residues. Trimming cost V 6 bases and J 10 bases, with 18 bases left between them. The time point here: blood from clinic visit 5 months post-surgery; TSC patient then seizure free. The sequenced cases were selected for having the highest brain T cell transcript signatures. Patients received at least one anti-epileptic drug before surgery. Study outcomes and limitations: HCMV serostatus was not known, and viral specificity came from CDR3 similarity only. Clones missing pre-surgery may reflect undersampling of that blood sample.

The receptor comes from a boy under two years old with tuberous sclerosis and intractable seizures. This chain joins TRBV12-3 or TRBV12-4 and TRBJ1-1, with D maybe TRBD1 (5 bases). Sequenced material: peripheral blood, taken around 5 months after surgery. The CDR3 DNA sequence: TGTGCCAGCAGCCCCTGGAACCCGGGGGGAGCTTTCTTT. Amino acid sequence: CASSPWNPGGAFF.